This T cell receptor beta chain was documented in a study of cytomegalovirus exposure and HLA in healthy donors. Study-wide findings and caveats: Later analysis identified a missense DCLRE1C variant that was linked to TCR beta V- and J-gene trimming. It was shown in a later analysis that HLA-associated TCR beta chains were more clonally expanded than other, equally common chains. Most TCR beta V segments were productive about 87% or about 30% of the time in an earlier analysis.

Details on this clone: Its antigen is unidentified.

The PCR had 60 Vbeta and 13 Jbeta primers. This table comes from immunoSEQ multiplex PCR, and its TCRdb copy is limited to in-frame clones, with some not included. The sample includes about 210,000 clones. Germline V gene data show CDR1 as LNHDA and CDR2 as SQIVND (reference sequence). Trimming removed 1 base from V and 4 bases from J, with 14 bases in between. This CDR3 is built from 16 residues. J is TRBJ2-1 and V is TRBV19; perhaps TRBD2 as D (5 bases). The sequencing input was PBMCs. This receptor was taken from a woman in her 30s in good health and CMV-seropositive. The CDR3 loop is CASSIGGEPDYNEQFF. CDR3 nucleotide sequence: TGTGCCAGTAGTATAGGTGGGGAGCCCGATTACAATGAGCAGTTCTTC.